This T cell receptor (beta chain) was identified during a study of blood T cell repertoires in COVID-19. Study in general: From T cells, B-cell-depleted T cells, or PBMCs came the material, which was cDNA or gDNA.

Assay: immunoSEQ multiplex PCR; the TCRdb copy retains only in-frame clones and omits some. This sample has just under 250,000 clones, with around 88% found just once. CDR1 MNHEY and CDR2 SVGAGI come from the germline V gene. Trimming cost V 7 bases and J 4 bases, with 8 bases left between them. The CDR3 is made up of 13 amino acids. This rearrangement joins TRBV6-5 to TRBJ2-6, with D tentatively TRBD1 (5 bases). This receptor was identified in a woman aged 25-40 years who had recovered from COVID-19. The sample taken for sequencing was peripheral blood. DNA for the CDR3: TGTGCCAGCACAGGGTTCGGGGCCAACGTCCTGACTTTC. It encodes CASTGFGANVLTF.